Listed below are T cell receptor beta chains from one sample, sequenced in a study of tumor-infiltrating lymphocytes in localized non-small cell lung cancer. Only in-frame clones appear in the TCRdb table, and some are missing; sequencing was by immunoSEQ multiplex PCR. The sample holds 10,000 to 15,000 clones, 70% to 80% seen once. Sequencing used uninvolved lung tissue not adjacent to the tumor. These receptors originate from a human donor with non-small cell lung cancer. Both conserved end residues are part of each CDR3. The order of the fields is V gene, D gene, CDR3 length, J gene, clone size, CDR3 DNA, CDR3 protein. The D gene is left open where the match is weak. Size tells how often a clone was seen (once, few, many) or the class of an expanded clone, and some rows leave it out.

V gene: TRBV19; D gene: NA; CDR3 length: 12; J gene: TRBJ2-7; clone size: NA; CDR3 DNA: TGTGCCAGTAGTTCCGGACCTCACGAGCAGTACTTC; CDR3 protein: CASSSGPHEQYF
V gene: TRBV28; D gene: NA; CDR3 length: 15; J gene: TRBJ1-4; clone size: NA; CDR3 DNA: TGTGCCAGCAGCGGCATCCCGGGCCGTAATGAAAAACTGTTTTTT; CDR3 protein: CASSGIPGRNEKLFF
V gene: TRBV5-1; D gene: TRBD2; CDR3 length: 15; J gene: TRBJ2-3; clone size: NA; CDR3 DNA: TGCGCCAGCGGGACTAGCGGGGCACCCACAGATACGCAGTATTTT; CDR3 protein: CASGTSGAPTDTQYF
V gene: TRBV4-1; D gene: NA; CDR3 length: 13; J gene: TRBJ1-5; clone size: NA; CDR3 DNA: TGCGCCAGCAGGGGTCGGGGGGCCGAGCCCCAGCATTTT; CDR3 protein: CASRGRGAEPQHF
V gene: TRBV19; D gene: NA; CDR3 length: 15; J gene: TRBJ2-3; clone size: NA; CDR3 DNA: TGTGCCAGTAGCACGGCCAGGGGCAGTGGAGATACGCAGTATTTT; CDR3 protein: CASSTARGSGDTQYF
V gene: TRBV5-4; D gene: NA; CDR3 length: 14; J gene: TRBJ2-5; clone size: NA; CDR3 DNA: TGTGCCAGCAGCCCACGGACAGTTGAAGAGACCCAGTACTTC; CDR3 protein: CASSPRTVEETQYF
V gene: TRBV19; D gene: NA; CDR3 length: 14; J gene: TRBJ2-7; clone size: NA; CDR3 DNA: TGTGCCAGTAGCCGACTAGGCACGAGCTACGAGCAGTACTTC; CDR3 protein: CASSRLGTSYEQYF
V gene: TRBV7-3; D gene: NA; CDR3 length: 13; J gene: TRBJ2-7; clone size: NA; CDR3 DNA: TGTGCCAGCAGCGCGGGGTTAGAGTTGGAGCAGTACTTC; CDR3 protein: CASSAGLELEQYF
V gene: TRBV2; D gene: TRBD1; CDR3 length: 14; J gene: TRBJ1-1; clone size: few; CDR3 DNA: TGTGCCAGCAGGGCGGACAGGGGAGGGACTGAAGCTTTCTTT; CDR3 protein: CASRADRGGTEAFF
V gene: TRBV11-2; D gene: TRBD1; CDR3 length: 14; J gene: TRBJ2-5; clone size: NA; CDR3 DNA: TGTGCCAGCAGCTTAGGGGGACAGCTAGAGACCCAGTACTTC; CDR3 protein: CASSLGGQLETQYF
V gene: TRBV6-6; D gene: TRBD1; CDR3 length: 14; J gene: TRBJ2-5; clone size: NA; CDR3 DNA: TGTGCCAGCAATCCCTCGGGACAGCAAGAGACCCAGTACTTC; CDR3 protein: CASNPSGQQETQYF
V gene: TRBV6-6; D gene: NA; CDR3 length: 12; J gene: TRBJ1-1; clone size: few; CDR3 DNA: TGTGCCAGCAGCCGGCCCCGAACTGAAGCTTTCTTT; CDR3 protein: CASSRPRTEAFF
V gene: TRBV5-4; D gene: NA; CDR3 length: 15; J gene: TRBJ2-6; clone size: NA; CDR3 DNA: TGTGCCAGCAGCTTGGGTGTCTCTGGGGCCAACGTCCTGACTTTC; CDR3 protein: CASSLGVSGANVLTF
V gene: TRBV28; D gene: NA; CDR3 length: 12; J gene: TRBJ1-2; clone size: NA; CDR3 DNA: TGTGCCAGCAGTTTGACAGTAAGGGGCTACACCTTC; CDR3 protein: CASSLTVRGYTF
V gene: TRBV7-8; D gene: NA; CDR3 length: 21; J gene: TRBJ1-1; clone size: NA; CDR3 DNA: TGTGCCAGCAGCTTAACAAAGAAGTATTTGGGTAACGGGGGGTTGAACACTGAAGCTTTCTTT; CDR3 protein: CASSLTKKYLGNGGLNTEAFF
V gene: TRBV4-1; D gene: NA; CDR3 length: 13; J gene: TRBJ2-2; clone size: NA; CDR3 DNA: TGCGCCAGCAGCCACCAGGGTACCGGGGAGCTGTTTTTT; CDR3 protein: CASSHQGTGELFF
V gene: TRBV10-1; D gene: TRBD1; CDR3 length: 16; J gene: TRBJ2-1; clone size: NA; CDR3 DNA: TGCGCCAGCAGTGAGTATGGACAGGCTGCCTACAATGAGCAGTTCTTC; CDR3 protein: CASSEYGQAAYNEQFF
V gene: TRBV5-1; D gene: TRBD1; CDR3 length: 16; J gene: TRBJ1-4; clone size: few; CDR3 DNA: TGCGCCAGCAGCCCGGATACCGGGACAGTTAATGAAAAACTGTTTTTT; CDR3 protein: CASSPDTGTVNEKLFF
V gene: TRBV20-1; D gene: NA; CDR3 length: 10; J gene: TRBJ2-1; clone size: few; CDR3 DNA: TGCAGTGCCCTGTCCCCCGGTCTAGTCTTC; CDR3 protein: CSALSPGLVF
V gene: TRBV6-5; D gene: NA; CDR3 length: 12; J gene: TRBJ1-2; clone size: NA; CDR3 DNA: TGTGCCAGCAGGGGTACTAACTATGGCTACACCTTC; CDR3 protein: CASRGTNYGYTF
V gene: TRBV29-1; D gene: NA; CDR3 length: 12; J gene: TRBJ2-6; clone size: NA; CDR3 DNA: TGCAGCGTTGTCTCTGGGGCCAACGTCCTGACTTTC; CDR3 protein: CSVVSGANVLTF
V gene: TRBV5-6; D gene: TRBD1; CDR3 length: 13; J gene: TRBJ1-1; clone size: NA; CDR3 DNA: TGTGCCAGCAGCTTACAGGGGAGGACTGAAGCTTTCTTT; CDR3 protein: CASSLQGRTEAFF
V gene: TRBV19; D gene: TRBD2; CDR3 length: 13; J gene: TRBJ2-7; clone size: NA; CDR3 DNA: TGTGCCAGTAGTGGAAATAGCGGGTACGAGCAGTACTTC; CDR3 protein: CASSGNSGYEQYF
V gene: TRBV7-9; D gene: TRBD1; CDR3 length: 15; J gene: TRBJ1-2; clone size: medium-sized; CDR3 DNA: TGTGCCAGCAGCTTAGATCGGCAGGGGGCGTGGGGCTACACCTTC; CDR3 protein: CASSLDRQGAWGYTF
V gene: TRBV4-1; D gene: TRBD1; CDR3 length: 15; J gene: TRBJ1-6; clone size: NA; CDR3 DNA: TGCGCCAGCAGCCGGTCCGGGACAGAAAATTCACCCCTCCACTTT; CDR3 protein: CASSRSGTENSPLHF
V gene: TRBV6-5; D gene: TRBD1; CDR3 length: 15; J gene: TRBJ1-5; clone size: NA; CDR3 DNA: TGTGCCAGCAGTTCCTCGGGACAGGGCAATCAGCCCCAGCATTTT; CDR3 protein: CASSSSGQGNQPQHF
V gene: TRBV7-2; D gene: NA; CDR3 length: 13; J gene: TRBJ2-5; clone size: once; CDR3 DNA: TGTGCCAGCAGCCCTAGAGCGGTGGAGACCCAGTACTTC; CDR3 protein: CASSPRAVETQYF
V gene: TRBV19; D gene: NA; CDR3 length: 16; J gene: TRBJ1-5; clone size: NA; CDR3 DNA: TGTGCCAGTAGTCCTCGGACCAGATATAGCAATCAGCCCCAGCATTTT; CDR3 protein: CASSPRTRYSNQPQHF
V gene: TRBV5-4; D gene: NA; CDR3 length: 13; J gene: TRBJ2-5; clone size: NA; CDR3 DNA: TGTGCCAGCAGCGCCGACAGTGCAGAGACCCAGTACTTC; CDR3 protein: CASSADSAETQYF
V gene: TRBV6-4; D gene: NA; CDR3 length: 13; J gene: TRBJ2-3; clone size: NA; CDR3 DNA: TGTGCCAGCAGTGACCGGGAGATGGGTACGCAGTATTTT; CDR3 protein: CASSDREMGTQYF
V gene: TRBV5-1; D gene: NA; CDR3 length: 13; J gene: TRBJ1-2; clone size: NA; CDR3 DNA: TGCGCCAGCAGCCCGGGACAAGTGCAAGGCTACACCTTC; CDR3 protein: CASSPGQVQGYTF
V gene: TRBV10-1; D gene: NA; CDR3 length: 12; J gene: TRBJ2-7; clone size: once; CDR3 DNA: TGCGCCAGCAGTGAGTCAGGTTACGAGCAGTACTTC; CDR3 protein: CASSESGYEQYF
V gene: TRBV7-8; D gene: NA; CDR3 length: 17; J gene: TRBJ2-3; clone size: few; CDR3 DNA: TGTGCCAGCAGCTTAAGGGACCCAGGAACTAGCACAGATACGCAGTATTTT; CDR3 protein: CASSLRDPGTSTDTQYF
V gene: TRBV5-1; D gene: TRBD1; CDR3 length: 15; J gene: TRBJ1-4; clone size: NA; CDR3 DNA: TGCGCCAGCAGGAACGAAGGGACAGTGGGTGAAAAACTGTTTTTT; CDR3 protein: CASRNEGTVGEKLFF
V gene: TRBV6-6; D gene: NA; CDR3 length: 14; J gene: TRBJ1-1; clone size: NA; CDR3 DNA: TGTGCCAGCACCCCACAGGAGTTGAACACTGAAGCTTTCTTT; CDR3 protein: CASTPQELNTEAFF
V gene: TRBV6-6; D gene: NA; CDR3 length: 16; J gene: TRBJ1-4; clone size: NA; CDR3 DNA: TGTGCCAGCCTGAGGGGCAGGGTTGGAACTAATGAAAAACTGTTTTTT; CDR3 protein: CASLRGRVGTNEKLFF
V gene: TRBV11-2; D gene: NA; CDR3 length: 15; J gene: TRBJ2-7; clone size: once; CDR3 DNA: TGTGCCAGCACCCTTAGGGGGGGGAGCTCCTACGAGCAGTACTTC; CDR3 protein: CASTLRGGSSYEQYF
V gene: TRBV19; D gene: NA; CDR3 length: 14; J gene: TRBJ1-2; clone size: large; CDR3 DNA: TGTGCCAGTAGCTGGGCAGGGGTCGGCTATGGCTACACCTTC; CDR3 protein: CASSWAGVGYGYTF
V gene: TRBV15; D gene: NA; CDR3 length: 15; J gene: TRBJ1-2; clone size: once; CDR3 DNA: TGTGCCACCAGCGGTGTCCAGTGGGGGGAAAATGGCTACACCTTC; CDR3 protein: CATSGVQWGENGYTF
V gene: TRBV29-1; D gene: TRBD2; CDR3 length: 16; J gene: TRBJ2-1; clone size: NA; CDR3 DNA: TGCAGCGTTGAAGTAGCGGGGGCTAGCGGGTCCAATGAGCAGTTCTTC; CDR3 protein: CSVEVAGASGSNEQFF
V gene: TRBV28; D gene: NA; CDR3 length: 14; J gene: TRBJ1-6; clone size: NA; CDR3 DNA: TGTGCCAGCAGTTCGGGGTTCAACAGTTCACCCCTCCACTTT; CDR3 protein: CASSSGFNSSPLHF
V gene: TRBV4-2; D gene: NA; CDR3 length: 16; J gene: TRBJ1-4; clone size: NA; CDR3 DNA: TGTGCCAGCAGCCAAGCCTCGACCTCAACTAATGAAAAACTGTTTTTT; CDR3 protein: CASSQASTSTNEKLFF
V gene: TRBV5-1; D gene: NA; CDR3 length: 14; J gene: TRBJ2-5; clone size: NA; CDR3 DNA: TGCGCCAGCAGCCCAGGGGGGGCAGGGGAGACCCAGTACTTC; CDR3 protein: CASSPGGAGETQYF
V gene: TRBV4-2; D gene: NA; CDR3 length: 14; J gene: TRBJ1-2; clone size: few; CDR3 DNA: TGTGCCAGCAGCCCTCGAACAGCTAACTATGGCTACACCTTC; CDR3 protein: CASSPRTANYGYTF
V gene: TRBV7-2; D gene: NA; CDR3 length: 15; J gene: TRBJ1-3; clone size: NA; CDR3 DNA: TGTGCCAGCAGCTGGAGTTCAGTCCCCCAAAACACCATATATTTT; CDR3 protein: CASSWSSVPQNTIYF
V gene: TRBV7-3; D gene: NA; CDR3 length: 15; J gene: TRBJ2-6; clone size: NA; CDR3 DNA: TGTGCCAGCAGCTTCTCTTCCTCTGGGGCCAACGTCCTGACTTTC; CDR3 protein: CASSFSSSGANVLTF
V gene: TRBV11-2; D gene: NA; CDR3 length: 15; J gene: TRBJ2-7; clone size: NA; CDR3 DNA: TGTGCCAGCAGCCCCACCAGGGGTTCTCTTTACGAGCAGTACTTC; CDR3 protein: CASSPTRGSLYEQYF
V gene: TRBV11-2; D gene: NA; CDR3 length: 14; J gene: TRBJ1-2; clone size: NA; CDR3 DNA: TGTGCCAGCAGCTTAGGTCCAGGGAACTATGGCTACACCTTC; CDR3 protein: CASSLGPGNYGYTF
V gene: TRBV6-6; D gene: NA; CDR3 length: 14; J gene: TRBJ1-2; clone size: NA; CDR3 DNA: TGTGCCAGCACCCTAGGGGCAGGGAGCTATGGCTACACCTTC; CDR3 protein: CASTLGAGSYGYTF
V gene: TRBV30; D gene: NA; CDR3 length: 15; J gene: TRBJ1-1; clone size: few; CDR3 DNA: TGTGCCGGTCGGAAGGGCAGCCTGCGGGACACTGAAGCTTTCTTT; CDR3 protein: CAGRKGSLRDTEAFF
V gene: TRBV9; D gene: NA; CDR3 length: 16; J gene: TRBJ2-5; clone size: NA; CDR3 DNA: TGTGCCAGCAGCGTAGGGCCGAATACGGCCCAAGAGACCCAGTACTTC; CDR3 protein: CASSVGPNTAQETQYF
V gene: TRBV11-2; D gene: NA; CDR3 length: 18; J gene: TRBJ2-5; clone size: NA; CDR3 DNA: TGTGCCAGCAGCTTAGCTCCGGTTCCTCGGGGTATAGGAGAGACCCAGTACTTC; CDR3 protein: CASSLAPVPRGIGETQYF